Each of the 27 T cell receptor beta chains below was sequenced from the same sample in a study of cytomegalovirus exposure and HLA in healthy donors. Data came from immunoSEQ multiplex PCR; TCRdb stores just in-frame clones and leaves some out. Of 70,000 to 75,000 clones listed, about 95% are singletons. Sample: PBMCs. The receptors derive from a woman in her late teens or twenties in good health and CMV-seronegative.

About this clone: Other DNA sequences within the sample encode an identical CDR3. The chain joins TRBV11-2 to TRBJ1-3; D remains unclear. Trimming took off 4 bases at V and 0 bases at J, with 7 bases between the two ends. Germline CDR1 is SGHAT and CDR2 is FQNNGV. The CDR3 contains 14 residues. CDR3 sequence: CASSSGSSGNTIYF. Written as DNA, the CDR3 is TGTGCCAGCAGCTCGGGGTCCTCTGGAAACACCATATATTTT.

The genes are TRBV7-2 and TRBJ2-1, with TRBD2 matching over 15 bases. V gave up 0 bases and J gave up 7 bases; unmatched junction bases: 19. CDR3 length: 22 residues. Germline V lookup: CDR1 SGHTA, CDR2 FQGNSA. CDR3 coding DNA: TGTGCCAGCAGCTTAGCACCCAACTCGGACAGGAGGACTAGCGGGAGGGGGAATGAGCAGTTCTTC. Encoded protein: CASSLAPNSDRRTSGRGNEQFF.

The gene calls are TRBV27 and TRBJ1-3; 8 positions match TRBD1. Germline V gives CDR1 MNHEY, CDR2 SMNVEV (reference sequence). J gave up 3 bases and V 5 bases, and 6 bases lay outside the gene matches. The CDR3 length is 15 residues. The CDR3 bases are TGTGCCAGCAGTCTGACAGGGGTCGGTGGAAACACCATATATTTT. Encoded protein: CASSLTGVGGNTIYF.

The chain has TRBV5-1 and TRBJ2-1, with 11 bases fitting TRBD1. This CDR3 region has 14 residues. Germline trimming cut 4 bases from V and 7 bases from J; bases unmatched to any gene: 4. Germline CDR1 is SGHRS and CDR2 is YFSETQ. In nucleotides, the CDR3 is TGCGCCAGCAGCCCGGGACAGGGGGGGAATGAGCAGTTCTTC. Its protein product is CASSPGQGGNEQFF. The full variable domain, completed using reference TRBV5-1 and TRBJ2-1, is KAGVTQTPRYLIKTRGQQVTLSCSPISGHRSVSWYQQTPGQGLQFLFEYFSETQRNKGNFPGRFSGRQFSNSRSEMNVSTLELGDSALYLCASSPGQGGNEQFFGPGTRLTVL.

V gene TRBV7-9 combines with J gene TRBJ1-4; D may be TRBD1 (5 bases). This CDR3 has 14 residues. V was clipped by 0 bases and J by 8 bases, with 10 bases between them. Germline-derived CDR1 and CDR2 are SEHNR and FQNEAQ (reference sequence). The DNA for the CDR3 is TGTGCCAGCAGCTTAGCCGGGGGTGGGGAAAAACTGTTTTTT. Translating it yields CASSLAGGGEKLFF.

The chain recombines TRBV10-3 with TRBJ2-5; 9 bases align to TRBD1. V dropped 6 bases and J dropped 4; count of bases not matched to a gene: 9. Germline loops: CDR1 ENHRY, CDR2 SYGVKD. This CDR3 is built from 15 residues. CDR3 sequence reads: CAIREPGQGLETQYF. The CDR3 DNA reads as TGTGCCATCAGGGAACCGGGACAGGGCTTAGAGACCCAGTACTTC.

V usage is TRBV28 and J usage is TRBJ2-1, with a possible D match to TRBD2 (5 bases). CDR3 length: 15 amino acids. Trimming pared 3 bases from V and 10 bases from J, leaving 19 bases between. Germline-derived CDR1 and CDR2 are MDHEN and SYDVKM. The DNA of the CDR3 is TGTGCCAGCAGTTTTGGGGTTGACTACACGGTGGAGCAGTTCTTC. This translates into CASSFGVDYTVEQFF.

The rearrangement links TRBV28 to TRBJ2-2; 11 positions match TRBD1. This CDR3 is built from 15 residues. Germline values: CDR1 MDHEN, CDR2 SYDVKM. J lost 3 bases, V lost 4 bases, and 1 base had no gene match. Here the CDR3 DNA reads TGTGCCAGCAGTTGGGGACAGGGGGACACCGGGGAGCTGTTTTTT. It specifies CASSWGQGDTGELFF.

The sample holds a few counts of this clone. The rearrangement joins TRBV18 to TRBJ2-1, with 12 bases fitting TRBD2. V gave up 5 bases and J gave up 7 bases; unmatched junction bases: 9. Germline CDR1 and CDR2: KGHSH and LQKENI. The CDR3 is made up of 16 amino acids. The CDR3 nucleotides are TGTGCCAGCTCATCCACGACTAGCGGGAGCTTAAATGAGCAGTTCTTC. Translating gives CASSSTTSGSLNEQFF.

This clone has just one count. The V call is TRBV7-2, the J call TRBJ1-2; 9 bases are shared with TRBD1. The ends lost 9 bases at V and 2 bases at J; junction bases unmatched: 7. Germline V gives CDR1 SGHTA, CDR2 FQGNSA. The CDR3 sequence is 14 residues long. CDR3 amino acids: CASGSGTGNYGYTF. The CDR3 DNA reads TGTGCCAGTGGCTCGGGGACAGGGAACTATGGCTACACCTTC.

CDR3 protein: CASRTGGNEQFF. The CDR3 DNA is TGCGCCTCAAGGACAGGGGGCAATGAGCAGTTCTTC. This sequence joins TRBV10-2 and TRBJ2-1, with TRBD1 matching over 10 bases. The CDR3 is 12 residues long. Germline CDR1 reads WSHSY; CDR2 reads SAAADI. V gave up 11 bases and J gave up 6 bases; unmatched junction bases: 4.

This clone was seen once. CDR3 nucleotides: TGTGCCAGCAGCTTAGTCCACAGGGCCGACACTGAAGCTTTCTTT. As protein: CASSLVHRADTEAFF. This chain joins TRBV7-2 and TRBJ1-1; maybe TRBD1 (6 bases). The CDR3 has 15 residues. The V gene's germline CDR1 is SGHTA and CDR2 FQGNSA. Trimming took 1 base from V and 3 from J, leaving 12 bases between them.

This clone has at least ten counts. The chain carries TRBV2 and TRBJ2-1; the match to TRBD2 covers 7 bases. V lost 7 bases to trimming and J lost 4 bases; unmatched junction nucleotides: 7. This CDR3 comprises 14 residues. The germline V gene encodes CDR1 SNHLY and CDR2 FYNNEI. This CDR3 is CASKGLGLYNEQFF. In DNA form, the CDR3 reads TGTGCCAGCAAAGGACTAGGGCTTTACAATGAGCAGTTCTTC.

The CDR3 nucleotides read TGTGCCACCAGCAGCGCAGAGGATCTCCACGAGCAGTACTTC. It encodes CATSSAEDLHEQYF. V usage is TRBV15 and J usage is TRBJ2-7; D unclear. The CDR3 is made up of 14 amino acids. V was trimmed by 3 bases and J by 5 bases, leaving 14 bases between them. CDR1 and CDR2 from the germline V gene are LNHNV and YYDKDF (reference sequence).

The V call is TRBV7-6, the J call TRBJ2-5; D remains unclear. CDR1 is SGHVS and CDR2 is FNYEAQ in the germline V gene. The germline V and J ends were trimmed by 2 bases and 0 bases, with 7 bases remaining between them. This CDR3 has 14 amino acids. Here the CDR3 DNA reads TGTGCCAGCAGCTTATTGGCCAACCAAGAGACCCAGTACTTC. Residues: CASSLLANQETQYF.

This clone was detected once. The chain couples TRBV7-8 to TRBJ2-7, with TRBD1 matching over 8 bases. Germline CDR1 is SGHVS and CDR2 is FQNEAQ. The V segment lost 2 bases and the J segment 3 bases; nucleotides outside the gene matches: 9. The CDR3 extends over 16 amino acids. CDR3 in DNA: TGTGCCAGCAGCTTAAATGGTCAGGGGGCGTACTACGAGCAGTACTTC. Its protein product is CASSLNGQGAYYEQYF. The whole variable domain, filled in from reference TRBV7-8 and TRBJ2-7, reads GAGVSQSPRYKVAKRGQDVALRCDPISGHVSLFWYQQALGQGPEFLTYFQNEAQLDKSGLPSDRFFAERPEGSVSTLKIQRTQQEDSAVYLCASSLNGQGAYYEQYFGPGTRLTVT.

The chain carries TRBV15 and TRBJ2-1, with 14 bases fitting TRBD2. This CDR3 comprises 18 residues. Per germline, CDR1 LNHNV and CDR2 YYDKDF (reference sequence). V dropped 0 bases and J dropped 3; count of bases not matched to a gene: 4. The CDR3 reads CATSRDKGLAGVYNEQFF. The CDR3 bases are TGTGCCACCAGCAGAGATAAGGGACTAGCGGGAGTCTACAATGAGCAGTTCTTC.

This chain connects TRBV19 to TRBJ1-5; TRBD1 agrees at 10 bases. Losses at the gene ends were 8 bases for V and 6 bases for J; bases not matched to a gene: 4. The V gene's germline CDR1 is LNHDA and CDR2 SQIVND (reference sequence). This CDR3 contains 13 residues. The CDR3 spells CASGTGVAQPQHF. The CDR3 bases are TGTGCCAGTGGGACAGGGGTTGCTCAGCCCCAGCATTTT.

The rearrangement joins TRBV29-1 to TRBJ2-3, with D unresolved. Between the trimmed V and J ends, which lost 1 base and 6 bases, there was a span of 11 bases. This CDR3 has 13 amino acids. The V gene's germline CDR1 is SQVTM and CDR2 ANQGSEA. CDR3 sequence reads: CSVEVPGHDTQYF. The CDR3 DNA sequence: TGCAGCGTTGAAGTCCCAGGCCACGATACGCAGTATTTT.

The rearrangement links TRBV25-1 to TRBJ2-3, with TRBD1 matching over 7 bases. V dropped 2 bases and J dropped 0; count of bases not matched to a gene: 2. The V gene's germline CDR1 is MGHDK and CDR2 SYGVNS. This CDR3 has 15 residues. The CDR3 region is CASSEGTASTDTQYF. DNA of the CDR3: TGTGCCAGCAGTGAAGGGACAGCTAGCACAGATACGCAGTATTTT.

The V call is TRBV5-1, the J call TRBJ1-3; D might be TRBD1 (5 bases). The germline V gene encodes CDR1 SGHRS and CDR2 YFSETQ. Trimming removed 3 bases from V and 2 bases from J, with 12 bases in between. The length of the CDR3 is 15 residues. CDR3 region: CASSYTGGAGNTIYF. The DNA for the CDR3 is TGCGCCAGCAGCTACACCGGGGGGGCTGGAAACACCATATATTTT.

The chain carries TRBV4-1 and TRBJ1-3; 10 nucleotides agree with TRBD1. The V gene end was trimmed by 0 bases and the J gene end by 8 bases; junction bases not matched to a gene: 10. The CDR3 runs to 17 residues. Germline V gene data show CDR1 as MGHRA and CDR2 as YSYEKL. The CDR3 loop reads CASSQDLDGDRGYTIYF. For the CDR3, the DNA is TGCGCCAGCAGCCAAGATCTTGACGGGGACAGGGGATACACCATATATTTT.

The gene calls are TRBV5-4 and TRBJ1-2, with TRBD1 matching 8 bases. The germline CDR1 and CDR2 sequences are SGHNT and YYREEE (reference sequence). The CDR3 runs 15 residues. V shed 4 bases and J 5 bases; nucleotides not matched to a gene: 10. The CDR3 region has the DNA TGTGCCAGCAGCGGATGGACAGGGTCTGGGTATGGCTACACCTTC. Translating gives CASSGWTGSGYGYTF. Filled out from reference TRBV5-4 and TRBJ1-2, the complete variable domain reads ETGVTQSPTHLIKTRGQQVTLRCSSQSGHNTVSWYQQALGQGPQFIFQYYREEENGRGNFPPRFSGLQFPNYSSELNVNALELDDSALYLCASSGWTGSGYGYTFGSGTRLTVV.

The chain is built from TRBV28 and TRBJ1-4; no clear D gene. The CDR3 is 14 amino acids. Germline-derived CDR1 and CDR2 are MDHEN and SYDVKM. V lost 9 bases and J lost 8, with 19 bases in between. CDR3 DNA: TGTGCCAGTGGGTCTCTAGGGAGTCGAGAAAAACTGTTTTTT. This sequence encodes CASGSLGSREKLFF.

The rearrangement links TRBV6-4 to TRBJ1-3; D remains ambiguous. The CDR3 contains 14 residues. Germline V CDR1 and CDR2: MRHNA, SNTAGT. The germline V and J ends were trimmed by 6 bases and 0 bases, with 9 bases remaining between them. The CDR3 DNA reads TGTGCCAGCAGGACGGAGACCTCTGGAAACACCATATATTTT. Residues: CASRTETSGNTIYF.

This clone appeared once. The rearrangement joins TRBV6-1 to TRBJ1-4; D is perhaps TRBD1 (5 bases). Germline lookup yields CDR1 MNHNS and CDR2 SASEGT. There are 13 residues in the CDR3. V lost 2 bases and J lost 8, with 9 bases in between. The CDR3 loop reads CASSEQGGEKLFF. The CDR3 nucleotides read TGTGCCAGCAGTGAACAGGGAGGGGAAAAACTGTTTTTT.

The V gene is TRBV2, the J gene TRBJ1-5, with no clear D. The CDR3 spans 13 residues. Per germline, CDR1 SNHLY and CDR2 FYNNEI. Trimming shortened V by 2 bases and J by 6 bases, and 8 bases separated the two germline ends. CDR3 amino acids: CASSERELQPQHF. CDR3 coding DNA: TGTGCCAGCAGTGAACGGGAACTTCAGCCCCAGCATTTT.